The rows below give T cell receptor beta chains drawn from one sample of a study of T cell responses to AZD1222 COVID-19 vaccine. Method: immunoSEQ multiplex PCR; TCRdb's copy keeps in-frame clones and lacks some. The sample carries more than 110,000 clones, about nine tenths recorded once. The specimen comprised peripheral blood, sampled on day 0 of AZD1222 vaccination. The source of these receptors is an adult in good health. The CDR3 runs from the conserved cysteine through the conserved F or W. The D gene is left open where the match is weak. Some rows mark clone size as missing; the rest say once, few, many or name a class of expanded clone.

CDR3	DNA	D	V	J	size
CASSIGGGEQFF	TGTGCCAGTAGTATAGGGGGAGGCGAGCAGTTCTTC	.	TRBV19	TRBJ2-1	.
CASSLGLAGHTDTQYF	TGTGCCAGCAGTTTAGGGCTAGCGGGGCACACAGATACGCAGTATTTT	TRBD2	TRBV28	TRBJ2-3	.
CASGWDRGSPLYGYTF	TGCGCCAGCGGATGGGACAGGGGGTCTCCGCTTTATGGCTACACCTTC	TRBD1	TRBV10-1	TRBJ1-2	.
CASKPRGRHGTGNTIYF	TGTGCCAGCAAACCTAGAGGGCGGCACGGAACTGGAAACACCATATATTTT	.	TRBV3-1/TRBV3-2	TRBJ1-3	.
CASSPPGGREHTQYF	TGTGCCAGCAGCCCACCTGGCGGGAGGGAGCATACGCAGTATTTT	TRBD2	TRBV5-6	TRBJ2-3	.
CASSVAGLSGNTIYF	TGTGCCAGCAGTGTTGCGGGCCTCTCTGGAAACACCATATATTTT	.	TRBV2	TRBJ1-3	.
CASSPPGQGSHEQYF	TGTGCCAGCAGCCCTCCGGGACAGGGGTCCCACGAGCAGTACTTC	TRBD1	TRBV5-5	TRBJ2-7	.
CASSFGGVSYNEQFF	TGTGCCAGCAGTTTTGGTGGGGTCTCCTACAATGAGCAGTTCTTC	.	TRBV9	TRBJ2-1	.
CAWAGTFRVEAFF	TGTGCCTGGGCCGGGACTTTTCGGGTCGAAGCTTTCTTT	.	TRBV30	TRBJ1-1	.
CATRNRESTEAFF	TGTGCCACCAGAAACAGGGAAAGCACTGAAGCTTTCTTT	.	TRBV14	TRBJ1-1	.
CASSLMTGLGYTF	TGTGCCAGCAGCCTAATGACAGGGCTTGGCTACACCTTC	TRBD1	TRBV11-2	TRBJ1-2	.
CASSLTGGPNTEAFF	TGTGCCAGCAGTCTGACAGGGGGTCCGAACACTGAAGCTTTCTTT	TRBD1	TRBV6-5	TRBJ1-1	.
CASSLSLPIETQYF	TGTGCCAGCAGTTTAAGTCTACCCATAGAGACCCAGTACTTC	.	TRBV28	TRBJ2-5	.
CASSYSDSAYEQYF	TGTGCCAGCAGTTACTCAGACAGCGCCTACGAGCAGTACTTC	.	TRBV6-6	TRBJ2-7	medium-sized
CASSLMASGSVEQFF	TGTGCCAGCAGCTTAATGGCTAGCGGGAGTGTCGAGCAGTTCTTC	TRBD2	TRBV7-6	TRBJ2-1	.
CASSRSTAEGRETQYF	TGTGCCAGCAGCCGATCCACCGCGGAGGGGCGCGAGACCCAGTACTTC	.	TRBV7-7	TRBJ2-5	.
CASSLYRSNTEAFF	TGCGCCAGCAGCTTGTACCGGTCCAACACTGAAGCTTTCTTT	.	TRBV5-1	TRBJ1-1	.
CASSLNPDGTDTQYF	TGTGCCAGCAGCCTCAACCCCGACGGAACAGATACGCAGTATTTT	.	TRBV6-5	TRBJ2-3	.
CASSLDMNTEAFF	TGTGCCAGCAGTCTCGACATGAACACTGAAGCTTTCTTT	.	TRBV7-9	TRBJ1-1	.
CASSVSAGGLITGELFF	TGTGCCAGCAGCGTATCGGCGGGGGGCCTTATTACCGGGGAGCTGTTTTTT	TRBD2	TRBV9	TRBJ2-2	.
CSGGRENTEAFF	TGCAGCGGAGGACGGGAGAACACTGAAGCTTTCTTT	.	TRBV29-1	TRBJ1-1	once
CASRRDRATGELFF	TGTGCCAGCAGAAGGGACAGAGCCACCGGGGAGCTGTTTTTT	TRBD1	TRBV6-6	TRBJ2-2	few
CASSRLAGVSTDTQYF	TGCGCCAGCAGCCGACTAGCGGGGGTGTCCACAGATACGCAGTATTTT	TRBD2	TRBV4-1	TRBJ2-3	.
CASTPGREETQYF	TGCGCCAGCACCCCCGGCCGGGAAGAGACCCAGTACTTC	.	TRBV5-1	TRBJ2-5	.
CASSITNTEAFF	TGTGCCAGTAGTATAACGAACACTGAAGCTTTCTTT	.	TRBV19	TRBJ1-1	.
CASRKGSDYGYTF	TGTGCCAGCAGGAAGGGGTCGGACTATGGCTACACCTTC	.	TRBV5-4	TRBJ1-2	.
CASSPLWPGSGHEQYF	TGTGCCAGCAGCCCTCTTTGGCCGGGGAGCGGTCACGAGCAGTACTTC	.	TRBV7-9	TRBJ2-7	.
CARSLCSCTDTQYF	TGTGCCAGAAGCTTGTGTAGCTGCACAGATACGCAGTATTTT	.	TRBV5-3	TRBJ2-3	.
CASTPRVEQFF	TGTGCCAGCACCCCCCGGGTTGAGCAGTTCTTC	.	TRBV7-9	TRBJ2-1	.
CASSFRLTF	TGTGCCAGCAGCTTCCGCCTAACTTTT	.	TRBV21-1	TRBJ1-1	.
CASSQWGSTNTGELFF	TGTGCCAGCAGCCAATGGGGATCGACGAACACCGGGGAGCTGTTTTTT	.	TRBV14	TRBJ2-2	.
CASGIAPDNYGYTF	TGTGCCAGTGGAATAGCTCCCGATAACTATGGCTACACCTTC	.	TRBV9	TRBJ1-2	.
CASSPRMNTEAFF	TGTGCCAGCAGCCCCCGTATGAACACTGAAGCTTTCTTT	.	TRBV7-8	TRBJ1-1	.
CASSRNDNEKLFF	TGTGCCAGCAGCCGAAACGATAATGAAAAACTGTTTTTT	.	TRBV14	TRBJ1-4	.
CATSLREGEGDTQYF	TGTGCCACCAGCCTAAGGGAGGGCGAGGGAGATACGCAGTATTTT	TRBD2	TRBV15	TRBJ2-3	.
CASSQGEQGALGYTF	TGTGCCAGCAGCCAAGGGGAACAGGGGGCCCTTGGCTACACCTTC	TRBD1	TRBV4-2	TRBJ1-2	.
CAGDRVHEQYF	TGCGCCGGGGACAGGGTTCACGAGCAGTACTTC	TRBD1	TRBV23-1	TRBJ2-7	.
CASSYTYEGADTEAFF	TGTGCCAGCAGTTATACCTATGAGGGGGCGGACACTGAAGCTTTCTTT	TRBD1	TRBV6-9	TRBJ1-1	.
CASLPGQGLPGELFF	TGTGCCAGTCTCCCGGGACAGGGGTTACCCGGGGAGCTGTTTTTT	TRBD1	TRBV19	TRBJ2-2	.
CASASPGEQYF	TGTGCCAGCGCTTCCCCGGGTGAGCAGTACTTC	.	TRBV7-8	TRBJ2-7	.